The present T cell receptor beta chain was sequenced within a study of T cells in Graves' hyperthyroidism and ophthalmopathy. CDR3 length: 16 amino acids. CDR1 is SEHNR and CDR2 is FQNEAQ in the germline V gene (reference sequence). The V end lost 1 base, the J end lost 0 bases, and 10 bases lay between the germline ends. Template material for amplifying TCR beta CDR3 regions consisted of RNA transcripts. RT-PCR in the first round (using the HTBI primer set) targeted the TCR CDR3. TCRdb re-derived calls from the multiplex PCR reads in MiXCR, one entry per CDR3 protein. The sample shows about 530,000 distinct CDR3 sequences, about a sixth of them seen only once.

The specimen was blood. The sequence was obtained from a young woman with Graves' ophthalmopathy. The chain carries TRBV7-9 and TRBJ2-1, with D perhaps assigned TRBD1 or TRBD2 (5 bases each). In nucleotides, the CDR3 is TGTGCCAGCAGCTTAGGGGGCGGAGGCTCCTACAATGAGCAGTTCTTC. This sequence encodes CASSLGGGGSYNEQFF.